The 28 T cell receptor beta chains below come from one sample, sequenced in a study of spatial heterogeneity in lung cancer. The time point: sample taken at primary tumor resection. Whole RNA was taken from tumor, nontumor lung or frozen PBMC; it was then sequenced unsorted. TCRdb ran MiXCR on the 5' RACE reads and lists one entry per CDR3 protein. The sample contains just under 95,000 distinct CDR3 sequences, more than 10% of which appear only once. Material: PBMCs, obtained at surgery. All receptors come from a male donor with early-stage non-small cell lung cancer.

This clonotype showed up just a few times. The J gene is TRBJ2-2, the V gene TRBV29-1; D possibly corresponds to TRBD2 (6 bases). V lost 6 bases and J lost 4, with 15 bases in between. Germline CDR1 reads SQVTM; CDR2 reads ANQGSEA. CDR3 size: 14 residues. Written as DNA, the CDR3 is TGCAGCGTCGGCCCGGAGGGGCTCACCGGGGAGCTGTTTTTT. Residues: CSVGPEGLTGELFF.

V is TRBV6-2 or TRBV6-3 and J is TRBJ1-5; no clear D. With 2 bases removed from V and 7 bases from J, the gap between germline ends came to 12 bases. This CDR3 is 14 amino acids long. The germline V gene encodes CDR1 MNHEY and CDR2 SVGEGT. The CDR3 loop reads CASSYREGRQPQHF. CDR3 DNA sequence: TGTGCCAGCAGTTACCGCGAGGGAAGACAGCCCCAGCATTTT.

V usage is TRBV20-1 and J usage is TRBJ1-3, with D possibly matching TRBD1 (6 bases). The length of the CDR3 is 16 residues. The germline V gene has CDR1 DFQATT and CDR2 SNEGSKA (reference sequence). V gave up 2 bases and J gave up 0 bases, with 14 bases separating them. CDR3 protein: CSARRGALSSGNTIYF. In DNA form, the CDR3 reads TGCAGTGCTAGAAGGGGGGCCCTGAGCTCTGGAAACACCATATATTTT.

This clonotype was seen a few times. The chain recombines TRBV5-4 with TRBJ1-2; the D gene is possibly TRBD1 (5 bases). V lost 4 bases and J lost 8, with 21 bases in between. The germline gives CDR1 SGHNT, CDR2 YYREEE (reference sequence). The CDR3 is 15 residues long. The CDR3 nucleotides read TGTGCCAGCAGCCCCCCGGTGTTAGAGGGGAGAGGCTACACCTTC. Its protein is CASSPPVLEGRGYTF.

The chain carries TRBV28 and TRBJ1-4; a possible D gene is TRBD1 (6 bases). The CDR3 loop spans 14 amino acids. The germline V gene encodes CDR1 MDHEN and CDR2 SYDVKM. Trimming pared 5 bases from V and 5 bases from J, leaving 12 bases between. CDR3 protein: CASSPTGQNEKLFF. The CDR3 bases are TGTGCCAGCAGTCCTACAGGGCAGAATGAAAAACTGTTTTTT. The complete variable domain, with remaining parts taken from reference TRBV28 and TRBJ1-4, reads DVKVTQSSRYLVKRTGEKVFLECVQDMDHENMFWYRQDPGLGLRLIYFSYDVKMKEKGDIPEGYSVSREKKERFSLILESASTNQTSMYLCASSPTGQNEKLFFGSGTQLSVL.

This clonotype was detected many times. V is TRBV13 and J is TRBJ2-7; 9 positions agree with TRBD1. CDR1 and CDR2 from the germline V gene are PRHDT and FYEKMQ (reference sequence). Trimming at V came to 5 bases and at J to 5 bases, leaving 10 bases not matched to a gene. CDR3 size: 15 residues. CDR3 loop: CASSLEDRGFDEQYF. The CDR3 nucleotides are TGTGCCAGCAGCCTCGAGGACAGGGGATTCGACGAGCAGTACTTC.

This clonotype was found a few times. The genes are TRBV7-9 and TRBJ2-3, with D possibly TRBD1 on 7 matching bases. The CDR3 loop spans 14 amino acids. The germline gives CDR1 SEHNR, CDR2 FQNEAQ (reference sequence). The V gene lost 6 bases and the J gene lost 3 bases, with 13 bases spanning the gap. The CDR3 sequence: CASRYRGGTDTQYF. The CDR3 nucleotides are TGTGCCAGCAGATACAGGGGAGGAACAGATACGCAGTATTTT.

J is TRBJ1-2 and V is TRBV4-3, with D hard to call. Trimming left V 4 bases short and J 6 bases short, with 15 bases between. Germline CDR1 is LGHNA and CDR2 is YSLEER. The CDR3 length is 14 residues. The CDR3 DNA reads TGCGCCAGCAGCCGCCAGCGAGGCCCCCATGGCTACACCTTC. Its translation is CASSRQRGPHGYTF.

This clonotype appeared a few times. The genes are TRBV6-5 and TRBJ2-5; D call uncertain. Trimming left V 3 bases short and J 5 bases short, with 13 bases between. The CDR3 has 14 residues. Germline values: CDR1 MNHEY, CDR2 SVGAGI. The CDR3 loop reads CASSYEPVGETQYF. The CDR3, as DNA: TGTGCCAGCAGTTATGAACCCGTGGGGGAGACCCAGTACTTC.

CDR3 DNA: TGTGCCAGCAGTTACAGAGATACGCAGTATTTT. It translates to CASSYRDTQYF. V is TRBV6-6 and J is TRBJ2-3, with no clear D. V shed 2 bases and J shed 5 bases, with 2 bases lying between them. This CDR3 spans 11 amino acids. Looked up from germline, CDR1 is MNHNY and CDR2 is SVGAGI (reference sequence).

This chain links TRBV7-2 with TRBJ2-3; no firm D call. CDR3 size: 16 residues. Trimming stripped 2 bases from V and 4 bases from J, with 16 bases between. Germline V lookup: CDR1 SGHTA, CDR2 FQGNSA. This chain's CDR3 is CASSLNGVYIPDTQYF. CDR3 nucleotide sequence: TGTGCCAGCAGCTTAAACGGAGTCTATATTCCAGATACGCAGTATTTT.

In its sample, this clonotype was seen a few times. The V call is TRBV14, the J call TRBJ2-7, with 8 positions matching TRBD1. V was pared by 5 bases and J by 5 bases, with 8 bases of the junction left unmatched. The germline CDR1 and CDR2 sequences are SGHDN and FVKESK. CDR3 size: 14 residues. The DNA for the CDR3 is TGTGCCAGCAGCAAAAGACAGGGGATCCACGAGCAGTACTTC. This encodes CASSKRQGIHEQYF.

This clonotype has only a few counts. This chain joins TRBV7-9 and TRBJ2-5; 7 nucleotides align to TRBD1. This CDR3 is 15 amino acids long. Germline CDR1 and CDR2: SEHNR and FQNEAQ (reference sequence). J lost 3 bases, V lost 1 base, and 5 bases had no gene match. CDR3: CASSLVKQGKETQYF. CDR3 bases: TGTGCCAGCAGCTTAGTAAAACAGGGGAAAGAGACCCAGTACTTC.

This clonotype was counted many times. CDR3 bases: TGTGCCAGCAGTTATGGGCAGGGCTCATCGTGGGAGACCCAGTACTTC. Protein sequence: CASSYGQGSSWETQYF. The chain has TRBV12-3 or TRBV12-4 and TRBJ2-5, with a possible D match to TRBD1 (5 bases). Trimming shortened V by 4 bases and J by 5 bases, and 20 bases separated the two germline ends. The CDR3 is made up of 16 amino acids.

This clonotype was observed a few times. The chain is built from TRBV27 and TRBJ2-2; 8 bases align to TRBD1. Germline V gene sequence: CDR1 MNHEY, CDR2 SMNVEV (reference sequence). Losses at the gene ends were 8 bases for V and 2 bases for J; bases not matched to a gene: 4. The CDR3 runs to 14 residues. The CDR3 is CASQGARNTGELFF. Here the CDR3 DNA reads TGTGCCAGCCAGGGGGCTAGAAACACCGGGGAGCTGTTTTTT.

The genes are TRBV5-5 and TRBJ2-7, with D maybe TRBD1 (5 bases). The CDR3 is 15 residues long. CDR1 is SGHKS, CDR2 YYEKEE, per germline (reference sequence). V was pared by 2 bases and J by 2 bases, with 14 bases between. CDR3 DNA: TGTGCCAGCAGCTTAGTAGGGGTGACAACCTACGAGCAGTACTTC. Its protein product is CASSLVGVTTYEQYF. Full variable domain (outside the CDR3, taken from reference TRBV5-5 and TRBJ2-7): DAGVTQSPTHLIKTRGQQVTLRCSPISGHKSVSWYQQVLGQGPQFIFQYYEKEERGRGNFPDRFSARQFPNYSSELNVNALLLGDSALYLCASSLVGVTTYEQYFGPGTRLTVT.

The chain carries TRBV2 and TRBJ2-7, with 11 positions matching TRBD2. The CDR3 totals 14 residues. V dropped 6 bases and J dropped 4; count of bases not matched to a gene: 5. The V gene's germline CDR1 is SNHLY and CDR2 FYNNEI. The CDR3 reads CASRPLAGVYEQYF. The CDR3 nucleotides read TGTGCCAGCAGACCACTAGCGGGAGTATACGAGCAGTACTTC.

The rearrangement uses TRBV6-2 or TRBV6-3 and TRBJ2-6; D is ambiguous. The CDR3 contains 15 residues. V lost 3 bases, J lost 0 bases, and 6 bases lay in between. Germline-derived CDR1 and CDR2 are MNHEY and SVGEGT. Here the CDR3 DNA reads TGTGCCAGCAGTTATTTAGTCTCTGGGGCCAACGTCCTGACTTTC. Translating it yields CASSYLVSGANVLTF.

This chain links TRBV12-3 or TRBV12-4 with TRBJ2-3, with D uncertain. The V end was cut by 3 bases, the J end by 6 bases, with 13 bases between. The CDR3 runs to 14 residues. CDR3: CASSFSRAKDTQYF. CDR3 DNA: TGTGCCAGCAGTTTTTCCCGGGCAAAGGATACGCAGTATTTT.

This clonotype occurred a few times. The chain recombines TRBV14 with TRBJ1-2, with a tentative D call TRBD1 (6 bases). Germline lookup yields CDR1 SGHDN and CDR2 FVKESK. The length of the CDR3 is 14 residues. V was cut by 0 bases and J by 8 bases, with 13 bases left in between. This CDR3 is CASSQDPRGRGYTF. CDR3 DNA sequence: TGTGCCAGCAGCCAAGACCCCAGGGGAAGAGGCTACACCTTC.

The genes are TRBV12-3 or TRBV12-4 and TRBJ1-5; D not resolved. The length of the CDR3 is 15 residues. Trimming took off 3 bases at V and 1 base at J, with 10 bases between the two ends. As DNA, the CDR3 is TGTGCCAGCAGTTTCGGCAGCACAAGCAATCAGCCCCAGCATTTT. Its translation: CASSFGSTSNQPQHF.

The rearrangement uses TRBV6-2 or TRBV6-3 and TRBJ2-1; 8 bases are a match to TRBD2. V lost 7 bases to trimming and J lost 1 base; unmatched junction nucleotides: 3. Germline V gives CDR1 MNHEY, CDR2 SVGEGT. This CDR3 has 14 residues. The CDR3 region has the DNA TGTGCCAGCATGAGCGGGAGTTCCTACAATGAGCAGTTCTTC. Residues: CASMSGSSYNEQFF.

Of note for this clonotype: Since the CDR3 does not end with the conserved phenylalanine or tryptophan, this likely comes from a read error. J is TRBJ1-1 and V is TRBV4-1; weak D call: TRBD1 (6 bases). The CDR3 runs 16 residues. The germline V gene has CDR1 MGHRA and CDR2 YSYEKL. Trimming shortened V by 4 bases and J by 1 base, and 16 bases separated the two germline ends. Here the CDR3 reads CASSRKKGEPNTEAFL. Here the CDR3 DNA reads TGCGCCAGCAGCCGCAAAAAGGGGGAACCGAACACTGAAGCTTTCCTT.

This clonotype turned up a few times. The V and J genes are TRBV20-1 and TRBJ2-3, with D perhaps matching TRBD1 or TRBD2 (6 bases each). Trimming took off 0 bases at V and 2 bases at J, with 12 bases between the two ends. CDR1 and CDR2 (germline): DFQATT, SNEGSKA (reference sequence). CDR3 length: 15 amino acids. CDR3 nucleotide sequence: TGCAGTGCTAGAGAGGGGGGCGGAAACACAGATACGCAGTATTTT. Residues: CSAREGGGNTDTQYF.

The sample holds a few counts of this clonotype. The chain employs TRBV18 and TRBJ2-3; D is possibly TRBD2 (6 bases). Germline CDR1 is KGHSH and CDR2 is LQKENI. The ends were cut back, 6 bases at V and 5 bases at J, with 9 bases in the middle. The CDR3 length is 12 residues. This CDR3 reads CASSPGGDTQYF. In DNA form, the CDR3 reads TGTGCCAGCTCCCCCGGGGGAGATACGCAGTATTTT. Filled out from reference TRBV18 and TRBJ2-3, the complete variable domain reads NAGVMQNPRHLVRRRGQEARLRCSPMKGHSHVYWYRQLPEEGLKFMVYLQKENIIDESGMPKERFSAEFPKEGPSILRIQQVVRGDSAAYFCASSPGGDTQYFGPGTRLTVL.

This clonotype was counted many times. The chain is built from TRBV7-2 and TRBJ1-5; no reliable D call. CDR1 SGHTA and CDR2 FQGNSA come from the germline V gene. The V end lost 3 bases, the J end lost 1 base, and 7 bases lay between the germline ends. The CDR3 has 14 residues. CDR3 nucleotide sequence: TGTGCCAGCAGCTTCAGCAGAAGCAATCAGCCCCAGCATTTT. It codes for CASSFSRSNQPQHF.

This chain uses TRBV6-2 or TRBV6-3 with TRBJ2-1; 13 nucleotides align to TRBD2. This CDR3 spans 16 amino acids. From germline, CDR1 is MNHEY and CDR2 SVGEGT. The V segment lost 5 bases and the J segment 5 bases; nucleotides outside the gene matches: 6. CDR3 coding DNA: TGTGCCAGCAGTCTCCCCGGGACTAGCGGGGACAATGAGCAGTTCTTC. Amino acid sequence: CASSLPGTSGDNEQFF.

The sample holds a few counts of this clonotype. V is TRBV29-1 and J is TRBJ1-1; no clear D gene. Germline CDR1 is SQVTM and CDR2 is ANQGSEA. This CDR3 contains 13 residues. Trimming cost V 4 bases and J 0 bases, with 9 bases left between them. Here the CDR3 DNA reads TGCAGCGTTGTAAGGAACATGAACACTGAAGCTTTCTTT. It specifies CSVVRNMNTEAFF.